This TCR beta chain was recovered during a study of cytomegalovirus exposure and HLA in healthy donors. PCR used 60 Vbeta primers and 13 Jbeta primers. Measured with immunoSEQ multiplex PCR; TCRdb has only the in-frame clones, and not every one. The table records around 150,000 clones, roughly 75% of them present only once. CDR1 is SGHDN and CDR2 is FVKESK in the germline V gene. CDR3 length equals 13 residues. Trimming pared 0 bases from V and 5 bases from J, leaving 5 bases between. This clonotype was obtained from a man younger than 35 in good health and CMV-seronegative. The rearrangement links TRBV14 to TRBJ1-5; D remains ambiguous. The sample taken for sequencing was PBMCs. Written as DNA, the CDR3 is TGTGCCAGCAGCCAAGATGCAGATCAGCCCCAGCATTTT. It specifies CASSQDADQPQHF.